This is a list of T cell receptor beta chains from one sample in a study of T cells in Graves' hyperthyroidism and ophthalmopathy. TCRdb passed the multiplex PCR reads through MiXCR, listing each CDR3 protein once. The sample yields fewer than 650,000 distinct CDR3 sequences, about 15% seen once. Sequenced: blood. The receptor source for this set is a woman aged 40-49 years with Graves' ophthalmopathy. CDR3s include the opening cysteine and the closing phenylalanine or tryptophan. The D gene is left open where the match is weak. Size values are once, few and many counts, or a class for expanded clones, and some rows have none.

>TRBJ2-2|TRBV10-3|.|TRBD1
CAISQGATDTGELFF
TGTGCCATCAGCCAGGGGGCGACGGACACCGGGGAGCTGTTTTTT
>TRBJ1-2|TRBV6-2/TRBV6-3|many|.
CASSYYRDSIQGYGYGYTF
TGTGCCAGCAGTTACTACCGGGACTCTATCCAAGGGTATGGCTATGGCTACACCTTC
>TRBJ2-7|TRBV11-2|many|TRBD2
CASSITGGGKAYEQYF
TGTGCCAGCAGCATCACGGGGGGGGGAAAGGCCTACGAGCAGTACTTC
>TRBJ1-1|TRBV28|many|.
CASSLGDTMNTEAFF
TGTGCCAGCAGTCTAGGGGACACCATGAACACTGAAGCTTTCTTT
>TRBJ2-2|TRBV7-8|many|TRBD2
CASSRPGLAIGTGELFF
TGTGCCAGCAGCCGGCCGGGACTAGCGATCGGCACCGGGGAGCTGTTTTTT
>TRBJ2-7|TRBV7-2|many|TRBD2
CASKYSGKPPYEQYF
TGTGCCAGTAAATATAGCGGGAAACCTCCCTACGAGCAGTACTTC
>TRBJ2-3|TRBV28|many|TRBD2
CASSSTYKTSGRTDTQYF
TGTGCCAGCAGTAGTACCTACAAGACTAGCGGGAGAACAGATACGCAGTATTTT
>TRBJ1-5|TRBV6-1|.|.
CASQQGLYSNQPQHF
TGTGCCAGTCAACAGGGCCTCTATAGCAATCAGCCCCAGCATTTT
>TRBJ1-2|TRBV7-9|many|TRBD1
CASSEGQAVNGYTF
TGTGCCAGCAGCGAGGGACAGGCAGTCAATGGCTACACCTTC
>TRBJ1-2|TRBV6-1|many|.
CASNIQDSNYGYTF
TGTGCCAGCAACATACAAGATTCTAACTATGGCTACACCTTC
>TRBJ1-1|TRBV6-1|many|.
CASSETPVQQSAFF
TGTGCCAGCAGTGAAACCCCGGTACAGCAGTCGGCTTTCTTT
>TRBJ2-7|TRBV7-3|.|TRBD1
CASSPSGDSTYEQYF
TGTGCCAGCTCACCCTCCGGGGACAGCACCTACGAGCAGTACTTC
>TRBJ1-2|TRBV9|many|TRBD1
CASSSPGTGNYGYTF
TGTGCCAGCAGCAGTCCCGGGACAGGGAACTATGGCTACACCTTC
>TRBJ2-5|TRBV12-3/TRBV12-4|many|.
CASSLGRDGETQYF
TGTGCCAGCAGTTTAGGGCGGGACGGGGAGACCCAGTACTTC
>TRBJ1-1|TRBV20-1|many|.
CSARANLGYEAFF
TGCAGTGCTAGAGCCAACTTAGGGTATGAAGCTTTCTTT
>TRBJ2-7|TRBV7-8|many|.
CASSHLRETSYEQYF
TGTGCCAGCAGCCACCTTCGTGAGACCTCCTACGAGCAGTACTTC
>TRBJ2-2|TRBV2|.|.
CASSDAAGSGGELFF
TGTGCCAGCAGTGACGCCGCCGGGTCGGGCGGGGAGCTGTTTTTT
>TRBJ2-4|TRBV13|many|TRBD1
CASSLRQGAWFGNIQYF
TGTGCCAGCAGCTTAAGGCAGGGGGCCTGGTTCGGAAACATTCAGTACTTC
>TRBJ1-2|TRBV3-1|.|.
CASSQAGVGGYTF
TGTGCCAGCAGCCAAGCAGGGGTCGGTGGCTACACCTTC
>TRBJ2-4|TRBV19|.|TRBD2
CASSIGTSGFSGAKNIQYF
TGTGCCAGTAGTATAGGGACTAGCGGATTCAGTGGAGCCAAAAACATTCAGTACTTC
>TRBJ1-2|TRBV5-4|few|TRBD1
CASSPGQGGFGYTF
TGTGCCAGCAGCCCGGGACAGGGTGGGTTTGGCTACACCTTC
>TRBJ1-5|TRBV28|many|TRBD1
CATNDRGRNQPQHF
TGTGCCACCAATGACAGGGGCCGCAATCAGCCCCAGCATTTT
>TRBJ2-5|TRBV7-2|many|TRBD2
CASSLRTSPYLQETQYF
TGTGCCAGCAGCTTACGGACTAGCCCATATCTCCAAGAGACCCAGTACTTC
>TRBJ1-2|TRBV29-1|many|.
CSVESGGDGYTF
TGCAGCGTGGAGAGCGGGGGCGATGGCTACACCTTC
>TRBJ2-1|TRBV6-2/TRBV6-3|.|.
CASRQEVGEQFF
TGTGCCAGCAGACAGGAGGTCGGGGAGCAGTTCTTC
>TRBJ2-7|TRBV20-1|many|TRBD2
CSAMTSGSLPYEQYF
TGCAGTGCCATGACTAGCGGGAGCCTTCCCTACGAGCAGTACTTC
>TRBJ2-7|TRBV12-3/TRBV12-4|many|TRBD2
CASSILTAGGNYEQYF
TGTGCCAGCAGTATTCTTACAGCGGGAGGTAACTACGAGCAGTACTTC
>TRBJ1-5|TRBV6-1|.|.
CASSHGLSNQPQHF
TGTGCCAGCAGCCATGGACTGAGCAATCAGCCCCAGCATTTT
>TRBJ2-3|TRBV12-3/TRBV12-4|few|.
CASTAWGSTDTQYF
TGTGCCAGCACGGCATGGGGTAGCACAGATACGCAGTATTTT
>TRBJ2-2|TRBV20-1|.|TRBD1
CSARFTFIGTGGRTGELFF
TGCAGTGCTAGATTTACCTTTATCGGGACAGGGGGCAGGACCGGGGAGCTGTTTTTT
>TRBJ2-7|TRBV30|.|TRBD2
CAWSVLAGNYEQYF
TGTGCCTGGAGTGTATTAGCGGGCAACTACGAGCAGTACTTC
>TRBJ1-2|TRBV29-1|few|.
CSVERRSENYGYTF
TGCAGCGTTGAAAGACGTTCAGAAAACTATGGCTACACCTTC
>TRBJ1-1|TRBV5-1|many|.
CASSLVPQTWNTEAFF
TGCGCCAGCAGCTTGGTCCCCCAGACGTGGAACACTGAAGCTTTCTTT
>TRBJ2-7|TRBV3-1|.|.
CASSQVEGRSEQYF
TGTGCCAGCAGCCAGGTGGAGGGCCGCTCCGAGCAGTACTTC
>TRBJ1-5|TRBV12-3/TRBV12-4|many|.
CASSLEQATSNQPQHF
TGTGCCAGCAGTTTAGAACAGGCAACTAGCAATCAGCCCCAGCATTTT
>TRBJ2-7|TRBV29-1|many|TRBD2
CSVSPKAGDEQYF
TGCAGCGTTTCCCCTAAAGCGGGAGACGAGCAGTACTTC
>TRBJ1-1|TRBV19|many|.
CASRAANTEAFF
TGTGCCAGTAGGGCAGCGAACACTGAAGCTTTCTTT
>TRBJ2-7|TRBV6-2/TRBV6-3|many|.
CASSYGQGRADEQYF
TGTGCCAGCAGTTACGGGCAGGGTAGGGCCGACGAGCAGTACTTC
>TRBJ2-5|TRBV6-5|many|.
CASTSSGQYQETQYF
TGTGCCAGCACGTCCAGCGGACAGTACCAAGAGACCCAGTACTTC
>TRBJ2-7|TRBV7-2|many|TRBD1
CASSPNSGQGGYEQYF
TGTGCCAGCAGCCCAAACTCCGGACAGGGCGGCTACGAGCAGTACTTC
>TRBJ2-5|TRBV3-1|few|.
CASSPTSGGAETQYF
TGTGCCAGCAGCCCAACTTCTGGGGGCGCGGAGACCCAGTACTTC
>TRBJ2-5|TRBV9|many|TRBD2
CASSASSSSGPRTQYF
TGTGCCAGCAGCGCCAGCTCTTCTAGCGGTCCACGGACCCAGTACTTC
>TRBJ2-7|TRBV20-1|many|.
CSARGGASSDYEQYF
TGCAGTGCTAGAGGTGGAGCTAGCTCCGATTACGAGCAGTACTTC
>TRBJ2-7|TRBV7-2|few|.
CASSLALSSPKGF
TGTGCCAGCAGCTTAGCGTTGAGTTCTCCGAAAGGCTTC
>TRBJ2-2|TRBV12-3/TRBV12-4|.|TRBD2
CASTHSASGNTGELFF
TGTGCCAGCACCCATTCGGCTAGCGGAAATACCGGGGAGCTGTTTTTT
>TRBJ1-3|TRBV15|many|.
CATSTQGAGNTIYF
TGTGCCACCAGCACCCAGGGTGCTGGAAACACCATATATTTT
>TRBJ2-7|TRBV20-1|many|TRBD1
CSALRDSPYEQYF
TGCAGTGCCCTCCGGGACAGTCCCTACGAGCAGTACTTC
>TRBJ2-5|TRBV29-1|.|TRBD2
CSYRTSGSGQETQYF
TGCAGCTATAGGACTAGCGGGAGTGGTCAAGAGACCCAGTACTTC
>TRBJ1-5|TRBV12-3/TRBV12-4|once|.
CASAWVGDQPQHF
TGTGCCAGCGCTTGGGTGGGAGATCAGCCCCAGCATTTT
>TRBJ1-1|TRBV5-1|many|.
CASSLVGTEAFF
TGTGCCAGCAGTTTGGTGGGGACTGAAGCTTTCTTT
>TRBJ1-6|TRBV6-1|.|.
CASSEVGGGTDSPLHF
TGTGCCAGCAGTGAAGTTGGGGGGGGCACGGATTCACCCCTCCACTTT
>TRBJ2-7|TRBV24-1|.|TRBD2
CATSDPTSGRYEQYF
TGTGCCACCAGTGATCCAACTAGCGGGAGATACGAGCAGTACTTC
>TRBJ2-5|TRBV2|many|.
CASRPREQETQYF
TGTGCCAGCAGGCCACGGGAACAAGAGACCCAGTACTTC
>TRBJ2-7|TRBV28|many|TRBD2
CASSSTGVSTSGRAVEQYF
TGTGCCAGCAGTTCCACAGGGGTTTCGACTAGCGGGAGGGCCGTCGAGCAGTACTTC
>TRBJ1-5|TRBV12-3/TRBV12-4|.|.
CASSTGAASNQPQHF
TGTGCCAGCAGCACCGGGGCAGCCAGCAATCAGCCCCAGCATTTT
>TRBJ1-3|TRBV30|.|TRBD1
CAWSVGTAGNTIYF
TGTGCCTGGAGTGTGGGGACAGCTGGAAACACCATATATTTT
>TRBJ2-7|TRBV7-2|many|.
CASSFGWEQYF
TGTGCCAGCAGCTTTGGATGGGAGCAGTACTTC
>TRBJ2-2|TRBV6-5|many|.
CASSSPRNTGELFF
TGTGCCAGCAGTTCACCCAGGAACACCGGGGAGCTGTTTTTT
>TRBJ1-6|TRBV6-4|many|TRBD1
CASSDSKRAQGNNSPLHF
TGTGCCAGCAGTGACTCGAAGAGGGCACAGGGGAATAATTCACCCCTCCACTTT